This T cell receptor beta chain was recovered during a study of cytomegalovirus exposure and HLA in healthy donors. Study overall: The roughly 120 validation repertoires used the same platform as the 550 to 800 first-cohort repertoires (as reported by a later analysis).

Donors were drawn from the approximately 120-subject validation cohort, separate from the roughly 670-subject first cohort. Remarks on this clone: Antigen: not known.

Study conclusions and caveats: Reports credit the classifier with highly specific, highly sensitive diagnosis of cytomegalovirus status.

Some clones are missing from TCRdb's copy, which holds only in-frame ones; the method was immunoSEQ multiplex PCR. The repertoire consists of over 110,000 clones, with about 83% occurring once and the leading ten covering over 1.1%. Sequencing was performed on PBMCs. The clonotype comes from a woman aged 30 to 39 in good health and CMV-seronegative.

The CDR3, as DNA: TGTGCCAGCAGTCGATCAAGACTCAGTAGCAATCAGCCCCAGCATTTT. It encodes CASSRSRLSSNQPQHF. The chain links TRBV27 to TRBJ1-5, with unresolved D. Trimming shortened V by 5 bases and J by 0 bases, and 14 bases separated the two germline ends. There are 16 residues in the CDR3. The V gene's germline CDR1 is MNHEY and CDR2 SMNVEV (reference sequence).